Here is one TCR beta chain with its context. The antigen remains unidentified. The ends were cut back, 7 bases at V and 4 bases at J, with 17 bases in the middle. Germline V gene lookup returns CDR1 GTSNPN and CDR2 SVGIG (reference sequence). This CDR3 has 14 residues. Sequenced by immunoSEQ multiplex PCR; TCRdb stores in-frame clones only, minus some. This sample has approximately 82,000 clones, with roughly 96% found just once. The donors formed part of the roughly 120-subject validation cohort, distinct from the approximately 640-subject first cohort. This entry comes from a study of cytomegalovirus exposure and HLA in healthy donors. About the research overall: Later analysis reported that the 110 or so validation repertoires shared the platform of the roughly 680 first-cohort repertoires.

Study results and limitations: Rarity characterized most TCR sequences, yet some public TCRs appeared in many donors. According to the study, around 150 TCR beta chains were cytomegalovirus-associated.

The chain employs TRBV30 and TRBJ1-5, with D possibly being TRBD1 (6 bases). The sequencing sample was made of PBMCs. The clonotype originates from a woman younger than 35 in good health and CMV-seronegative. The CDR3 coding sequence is TGTGCCTCTGGGGGACAAGCGCAAAATCAGCCCCAGCATTTT. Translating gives CASGGQAQNQPQHF.